The 10 T cell receptor beta chains listed next were all sequenced from one sample in a study of cytomegalovirus exposure and HLA in healthy donors. The PCR ran on 60 Vbeta and 13 Jbeta primers. Clones were sequenced by immunoSEQ multiplex PCR, and TCRdb holds only the in-frame ones, with some missing. The sample records around 280,000 clones, 80% to 90% being singletons. Sequences were obtained from PBMCs. All receptors come from a woman aged 18-29 years in good health and CMV-seronegative.

The V call is TRBV9, the J call TRBJ2-2; 8 bases map to TRBD1. The J segment lost 2 bases and the V segment lost 0 bases, leaving 6 bases of the junction unmatched. The CDR3 runs 17 residues. Germline-derived CDR1 and CDR2 are SGDLS and YYNGEE. The CDR3 bases are TGTGCCAGCAGCGTAGAGTACAGGGGGTTAAACACCGGGGAGCTGTTTTTT. It is translated as CASSVEYRGLNTGELFF.

V usage is TRBV9 and J usage is TRBJ2-3; maybe TRBD1 (5 bases). CDR1 and CDR2 from the germline V gene are SGDLS and YYNGEE. This CDR3 contains 16 residues. Trimming shortened V by 3 bases and J by 2 bases, and 16 bases separated the two germline ends. CDR3 sequence (DNA): TGTGCCAGCAGCGATCACACTGGGGCTTCCACAGATACGCAGTATTTT. Translation gives CASSDHTGASTDTQYF.

Written as DNA, the CDR3 is TGCGCCAGCAGCTTGTCTGCGGGGGGGCCTGTAGATACGCAGTATTTT. It yields the protein CASSLSAGGPVDTQYF. This rearrangement joins TRBV5-1 to TRBJ2-3; 9 positions match TRBD2. Germline V gives CDR1 SGHRS, CDR2 YFSETQ. The ends lost 1 base at V and 5 bases at J; junction bases unmatched: 8. The CDR3 is made up of 16 amino acids. Full variable domain (missing parts from reference TRBV5-1 and TRBJ2-3): KAGVTQTPRYLIKTRGQQVTLSCSPISGHRSVSWYQQTPGQGLQFLFEYFSETQRNKGNFPGRFSGRQFSNSRSEMNVSTLELGDSALYLCASSLSAGGPVDTQYFGPGTRLTVL.

The gene calls are TRBV14 and TRBJ1-1, with D unresolved. Per the germline V gene, CDR1 is SGHDN and CDR2 is FVKESK. The CDR3 totals 13 residues. The V end lost 1 base, the J end lost 3 bases, and 6 bases lay between the germline ends. CDR3: CASSQAIHTEAFF. The CDR3 DNA sequence: TGTGCCAGCAGCCAAGCTATCCACACTGAAGCTTTCTTT.

V gene TRBV19 combines with J gene TRBJ2-2; perhaps TRBD2 as D (6 bases). V lost 3 bases, J lost 6 bases, and 11 bases lay in between. CDR3 size: 14 residues. Germline V gene data show CDR1 as LNHDA and CDR2 as SQIVND (reference sequence). CDR3 loop: CASSMVAGSGELFF. CDR3 sequence (DNA): TGTGCCAGTAGTATGGTCGCGGGATCCGGGGAGCTGTTTTTT.

The rearrangement uses TRBV4-1 and TRBJ2-2; 7 bases match TRBD1. Per germline, CDR1 MGHRA and CDR2 YSYEKL. The CDR3 consists of 15 residues. V lost 2 bases and J lost 6; bases outside the gene matches: 6. CDR3 loop: CASSQKTGDAGELFF. In DNA form, the CDR3 reads TGCGCCAGCAGCCAAAAAACAGGGGACGCCGGGGAGCTGTTTTTT.

The CDR3 coding sequence is TGTGCCAGCAGCTTGGAAGGGGTGGCTTACGAGCAGTACTTC. Translated, it gives CASSLEGVAYEQYF. V gene TRBV5-5 combines with J gene TRBJ2-7, with D perhaps matching TRBD1 (5 bases). Germline-derived CDR1 and CDR2 are SGHKS and YYEKEE (reference sequence). V lost 0 bases and J 4 bases, leaving 11 bases between the germline ends. This CDR3 is 14 amino acids long. The full variable domain, its missing parts supplied by reference TRBV5-5 and TRBJ2-7, is DAGVTQSPTHLIKTRGQQVTLRCSPISGHKSVSWYQQVLGQGPQFIFQYYEKEERGRGNFPDRFSARQFPNYSSELNVNALLLGDSALYLCASSLEGVAYEQYFGPGTRLTVT.

This clone showed up just once. The V and J genes are TRBV19 and TRBJ1-2; D not resolved. Trimming cost V 3 bases and J 6 bases, with 8 bases left between them. CDR1 and CDR2 from the germline V gene are LNHDA and SQIVND (reference sequence). CDR3 length: 12 residues. CDR3 sequence: CASSIGGNGYTF. The DNA for the CDR3 is TGTGCCAGTAGTATTGGCGGAAATGGCTACACCTTC.

CDR3 coding DNA: TGTGCTAGTGGACTTGGACTAGCTTTGACGAACAATGAGCAGTTCTTC. As protein: CASGLGLALTNNEQFF. The chain recombines TRBV12-5 with TRBJ2-1; 8 nucleotides agree with TRBD2. Unmatched junction bases numbered 12, after V lost 6 bases and J lost 5 bases. From germline, CDR1 is LGHNT and CDR2 FRNRAP. The CDR3 is 16 residues long.

This chain uses TRBV27 with TRBJ2-7, with 9 bases lining up with TRBD2. Germline CDR1 reads MNHEY; CDR2 reads SMNVEV (reference sequence). V lost 4 bases to trimming and J lost 5 bases; unmatched junction nucleotides: 9. This CDR3 comprises 15 residues. CDR3 loop: CASSSPGLAIHEQYF. As DNA, the CDR3 is TGTGCCAGCAGTTCGCCGGGACTAGCTATCCACGAGCAGTACTTC.